These T cell receptor beta chains were read from a single sample in a study of OX40 agonist ivuxolimab in advanced cancers. Profiling relied on immunoSEQ multiplex PCR, and the TCRdb table lists in-frame clones only, not all of them. Counted here are about 92,000 clones, 84% occurring once; the ten biggest clones make up roughly 5.2%. The sequences come from CD4+ or CD8+ T cells sorted from blood, collected in a trial of the OX40 agonist ivuxolimab. The receptors shown here come from an adult with an advanced solid tumor such as melanoma, head and neck, liver or kidney cancer. CDR3s include the opening cysteine and the closing phenylalanine or tryptophan. Each record gives: D gene, V gene, clone size, J gene, CDR3 DNA, CDR3 protein. D genes are given only for firm matches. Size is stated for part of the rows, as once, few or many counts, or as a class when the clone is expanded.

d_gene: NA; v_gene: TRBV29-1; abundance: once; j_gene: TRBJ1-1; CDR3nt: TGCAGCGTTGAAACAGTTCTGAACACTGAAGCTTTCTTT; CDR3aa: CSVETVLNTEAFF
d_gene: NA; v_gene: TRBV11-3; abundance: NA; j_gene: TRBJ2-2; CDR3nt: TGTGCCAGCAGCTCCCAAACGAACACCGGGGAGCTGTTTTTT; CDR3aa: CASSSQTNTGELFF
d_gene: NA; v_gene: TRBV10-3; abundance: NA; j_gene: TRBJ2-4; CDR3nt: TGTGCCAGGTACTCAGCCAAAAACATTCAGTACTTC; CDR3aa: CARYSAKNIQYF
d_gene: TRBD1; v_gene: TRBV7-8; abundance: NA; j_gene: TRBJ1-4; CDR3nt: TGTGCCAGCAGCTTAGAGGGGACAGGTGGAAAACTGTTTTTT; CDR3aa: CASSLEGTGGKLFF
d_gene: NA; v_gene: TRBV19; abundance: NA; j_gene: TRBJ2-2; CDR3nt: TGTGCCAGTAGTATCGGGGGCGCGGGCACCGGGGAGCTGTTTTTT; CDR3aa: CASSIGGAGTGELFF
d_gene: NA; v_gene: TRBV2; abundance: NA; j_gene: TRBJ2-7; CDR3nt: TGTGCCAGCACCCTAACGGACACCTCCTACGAGCAGTACTTC; CDR3aa: CASTLTDTSYEQYF
d_gene: NA; v_gene: TRBV6-4; abundance: NA; j_gene: TRBJ2-7; CDR3nt: TGTGCCAGCAGTGGGGACTACGAGCAGTACTTC; CDR3aa: CASSGDYEQYF
d_gene: TRBD2; v_gene: TRBV9; abundance: NA; j_gene: TRBJ2-5; CDR3nt: TGTGCCAGCAGCGAACTAGCGGGAGCTTGGGAGACCCAGTACTTC; CDR3aa: CASSELAGAWETQYF
d_gene: NA; v_gene: TRBV9; abundance: NA; j_gene: TRBJ2-1; CDR3nt: TGTGCCAGCAGCGTAGGGAGGGGCTCCTACAATGAGCAGTTCTTC; CDR3aa: CASSVGRGSYNEQFF
d_gene: TRBD2; v_gene: TRBV11-2; abundance: NA; j_gene: TRBJ2-2; CDR3nt: TGTGCCAGCAGATCCGGGACTAGCTACACCGGGGAGCTGTTTTTT; CDR3aa: CASRSGTSYTGELFF
d_gene: NA; v_gene: TRBV5-6; abundance: NA; j_gene: TRBJ1-3; CDR3nt: TGTGCCAGCAGCTTGTGGGGGCAGAGTGGAAACACCATATATTTT; CDR3aa: CASSLWGQSGNTIYF
d_gene: TRBD1; v_gene: TRBV6-4; abundance: few; j_gene: TRBJ2-1; CDR3nt: TGTGCCAGCAGTGCGGGGGGACAGGGGTACAATGAGCAGTTCTTC; CDR3aa: CASSAGGQGYNEQFF
d_gene: NA; v_gene: TRBV29-1; abundance: NA; j_gene: TRBJ1-2; CDR3nt: TGCAGCGTTCCTTGGGGGGCTGGTGGCTACACCTTC; CDR3aa: CSVPWGAGGYTF